This entry concerns a single T cell receptor (beta chain). The sample belongs to a study of blood T cell repertoires in COVID-19. Study-level background: The analysed material was cDNA or gDNA that came from T cells, B-cell-depleted T cells, or PBMCs.

In the authors' methods: Amplifying reference gene primers gave estimates of nucleated cell counts. Sequenced by immunoSEQ multiplex PCR; TCRdb stores in-frame clones only, minus some. From that table come the V and J calls and clone size; the DNA was used to work out D and trimming. The sample yields roughly 120,000 clones, over 85% seen once. CDR3 size: 15 residues. The V end was cut by 1 base, the J end by 1 base, with 9 bases between. The germline V gene has CDR1 SGHTA and CDR2 FQGTGA. Specimen: peripheral blood. The sequence came from a man aged 50 to 59 with active COVID-19. V is TRBV7-3 and J is TRBJ2-3; D perhaps matches TRBD1 (6 bases). The CDR3 DNA reads TGTGCCAGCAGCTTAATAGGACAGCGCACAGATACGCAGTATTTT. Its protein product is CASSLIGQRTDTQYF.